The 8 T cell receptor beta chains reported below all come from one sample, sequenced in a study of blood T cells in healthy people across ages. A sample-barcoded 5' primer and a J-beta primer mix were used in a second PCR of roughly 6 to 11 cycles. TCRdb independently ran MiXCR on the 5' RACE reads; one entry per CDR3 protein. In the table there are more than 500,000 distinct CDR3 sequences, about 27% of which are singletons. These same data were also listed under a study on T cells of mothers and their children.

Sequenced input: blood. The origin of the receptors is a boy aged 2 to 9 in good health.

J is TRBJ1-5 and V is TRBV12-3 or TRBV12-4; D might be TRBD1 (6 bases). This CDR3 has 16 residues. V lost 6 bases and J 1 base, leaving 16 bases between the germline ends. The CDR3 loop reads CASSEEGGISNQPQHF. The CDR3 region has the DNA TGTGCCAGCAGCGAGGAGGGGGGGATCAGCAATCAGCCCCAGCATTTT.

The chain links TRBV5-1 to TRBJ1-5; D is possibly TRBD1 (6 bases). V shed 4 bases and J shed 3 bases, with 14 bases lying between them. Germline V gene data show CDR1 as SGHRS and CDR2 as YFSETQ. This CDR3 contains 15 residues. Written as DNA, the CDR3 is TGCGCCAGCAGCCCCACCGGACAGACCAATCAGCCCCAGCATTTT. Its protein is CASSPTGQTNQPQHF.

This clonotype was seen a few times. The chain carries TRBV7-9 and TRBJ2-1; 10 nucleotides agree with TRBD2. The DNA end lines up better with TRBJ2-5; the J call may be wrong. The germline gives CDR1 SEHNR, CDR2 FQNEAQ (reference sequence). This CDR3 comprises 16 residues. CDR3 sequence (DNA): TGTGCCAGCAGCCCCACCCAGCGGGAGGGCGGTAAGACCCAGTACTTC. Translation gives CASSPTQREGGKTQYF.

The J gene is TRBJ2-4, the V gene TRBV6-2 or TRBV6-3; 9 nucleotides match TRBD2. This CDR3 has 16 amino acids. The V and J ends lost 6 bases and 3 bases, in that order; junction bases with no gene match: 9. Germline V gene data show CDR1 as MNHEY and CDR2 as SVGEGT. CDR3 DNA: TGTGCCAGCAGCCTTAGCGGGAGCTCCGGCAAAAACATTCAGTACTTC. Translating gives CASSLSGSSGKNIQYF.

The chain carries TRBV6-5 and TRBJ2-7, with TRBD1 matching over 8 bases. The CDR3 runs to 16 residues. The trim removed 4 bases at V and 1 base at J, leaving 9 bases unmatched. Germline CDR1 MNHEY, CDR2 SVGAGI. The CDR3 loop reads CASSSRGRIGSYEQYF. The CDR3 DNA reads TGTGCCAGCAGTTCCAGGGGGCGAATCGGGTCCTACGAGCAGTACTTC.

With regard to this clonotype: Compared with germline, one end of the junction differs, possibly owing to a read error. This chain links TRBV6-1 with TRBJ1-5, with 8 bases identical to TRBD1. Germline loops: CDR1 MNHNS, CDR2 SASEGT. This CDR3 has 15 residues. CDR3 DNA sequence: TGTGCCAGCAGCGCTGGACAGGGAGTCAATCAGCCCCGGCATTTT. This encodes CASSAGQGVNQPRHF.

CDR3 in DNA: TGCAGTGCCCAGCGGGGGGGCTCAGATACGCAGTATTTT. Protein sequence: CSAQRGGSDTQYF. V usage is TRBV20-1 and J usage is TRBJ2-3; TRBD2 agrees at 10 bases. With 6 bases clipped from V and 4 bases from J, the junction kept 4 bases outside the gene matches. The CDR3 runs 13 residues. Germline V lookup: CDR1 DFQATT, CDR2 SNEGSKA (reference sequence).

The chain uses TRBV5-1 and TRBJ2-1, with 11 bases identical to TRBD2. Germline V gene data show CDR1 as SGHRS and CDR2 as YFSETQ. CDR3 length: 17 residues. J lost 7 bases, V lost 1 base, and 10 bases had no gene match. The CDR3 nucleotides read TGCGCCAGCAGCTTGACTACTAGCGGGGGAAGGACGAATGAGCAGTTCTTC. Protein product: CASSLTTSGGRTNEQFF.